Listed below are T cell receptor beta chains from one sample, sequenced in a study of T cells in Graves' hyperthyroidism and ophthalmopathy. TCRdb fed the multiplex PCR reads into MiXCR, producing one record per CDR3 protein. The profile shows around 660,000 distinct CDR3 sequences, about 45% of them singletons. The source material was peripheral blood or thyroid tissue (not recorded which). The receptors stem from an adult man with Graves' disease, either hyperthyroidism or ophthalmopathy (not recorded which). CDR3s include the opening cysteine and the closing phenylalanine or tryptophan. Each record gives: D gene, clone size, J gene, CDR3 length, V gene, CDR3 protein, CDR3 DNA. The D gene is left open where the match is weak. Rows give clone size only sometimes, using once, few, many, or a class for an expanded clone.

TRBD1 NA TRBJ1-2 15 TRBV19 CASTPDRATNYGYTF TGTGCCAGTACCCCCGACAGGGCGACTAACTATGGCTACACCTTC
NA NA TRBJ1-2 13 TRBV12-3/TRBV12-4 CASSSTGLYGYTF TGTGCCAGCTCTTCAACAGGGCTCTATGGCTACACCTTC
TRBD1 few TRBJ1-2 15 TRBV19 CASSIAADRSYGYTF TGTGCCAGTAGTATAGCTGCGGACAGGTCCTATGGCTACACCTTC
NA NA TRBJ1-3 12 TRBV7-9 CASSLRQGPVYF TGTGCCAGCAGCTTAAGGCAGGGGCCCGTATATTTT
NA NA TRBJ1-2 14 TRBV12-3/TRBV12-4 CASSRPGAYYGYTF TGTGCCAGCAGCCGCCCCGGAGCATACTATGGCTACACCTTC
TRBD2 NA TRBJ2-1 14 TRBV9 CASSLASGGAEQFF TGTGCCAGCAGCTTGGCTAGCGGGGGGGCCGAGCAGTTCTTC
NA NA TRBJ1-4 14 TRBV20-1 CSATDPFGNEKLFF TGCAGTGCTACGGACCCGTTTGGAAATGAAAAACTGTTTTTT
NA few TRBJ2-7 14 TRBV20-1 CSARFQGLLYEQYF TGCAGTGCTAGATTCCAGGGACTTTTGTACGAGCAGTACTTC
NA many TRBJ1-2 14 TRBV24-1 CATSDWGRNYGYTF TGTGCCACCAGTGATTGGGGCCGAAACTATGGCTACACCTTC
NA few TRBJ2-7 14 TRBV5-1 CASSLHRGGYEQYF TGCGCCAGCAGCTTGCACAGGGGAGGGTACGAGCAGTACTTC
NA many TRBJ1-1 14 TRBV10-3 CAISEEFMNTEAFF TGTGCCATCAGTGAGGAGTTCATGAACACTGAAGCTTTCTTT
NA NA TRBJ1-3 13 TRBV20-1 CTRERESGNTIYF TGCACCCGGGAAAGGGAATCCGGAAACACCATATATTTT
NA once TRBJ1-2 14 TRBV24-1 CATSERANNYGCTF TGTGCCACCAGTGAACGAGCGAACAACTATGGCTGCACCTTC
TRBD1 few TRBJ1-6 15 TRBV11-2 CASSTGTGGLYPLHF TGTGCCAGCAGCACGGGGACAGGGGGACTTTATCCCCTCCACTTT
NA NA TRBJ1-5 15 TRBV20-1 CSARGGFEGGQPQHF TGCAGTGCTAGAGGGGGGTTTGAGGGGGGCCAGCCCCAGCATTTT
NA NA TRBJ2-7 14 TRBV12-3/TRBV12-4 CASSQRGVPYEQYF TGTGCCAGCAGCCAAAGAGGGGTCCCCTACGAGCAGTACTTC
NA many TRBJ1-2 14 TRBV12-3/TRBV12-4 CASKRGAGHYGYTF TGTGCCAGCAAGCGGGGGGCAGGACACTATGGCTACACCTTC
TRBD2 NA TRBJ2-7 15 TRBV20-1 CSSRSGTTNSYEQHF TGCAGTTCTAGATCCGGGACTACCAACTCCTACGAGCAGCACTTC
NA NA TRBJ2-7 12 TRBV10-3 CAISGWGEGQYF TGTGCCATCAGTGGTTGGGGAGAGGGGCAGTACTTC
NA NA TRBJ2-5 11 TRBV7-8 CAWSVGETQYF TGTGCCTGGAGTGTCGGGGAGACCCAGTACTTC
NA once TRBJ2-5 14 TRBV2 CASRPSGNQETQYF TGTGCCAGCAGGCCCTCCGGGAACCAAGAGACCCAGTACTTC
TRBD1 many TRBJ1-2 15 TRBV7-3 CASSPEPGTGNGYTF TGTGCCAGCAGCCCCGAACCCGGGACAGGGAATGGCTACACCTTC
NA NA TRBJ2-7 14 TRBV12-3/TRBV12-4 CASGFGALSYEQYF TGTGCTAGTGGTTTCGGCGCCTTGTCCTACGAGCAGTACTTC
NA few TRBJ2-7 11 TRBV7-2 CASSPSNEQYF TGTGCCAGCAGCCCCTCGAACGAGCAGTACTTC
NA NA TRBJ2-6 11 TRBV29-1 CSVEVRGTLTF TGCAGCGTTGAAGTTAGGGGAACCCTGACTTTC
NA few TRBJ1-4 15 TRBV7-9 CASSFGTSTNEKLFF TGTGCCAGCAGCTTCGGGACATCAACTAATGAAAAACTGTTTTTT
NA NA TRBJ1-5 17 TRBV19 CASSFGGLAGSNQPQHF TGTGCCAGTAGTTTTGGAGGTTTGGCAGGGAGCAATCAGCCCCAGCATTTT
TRBD1 few TRBJ1-5 14 TRBV7-9 CASSSSTGGQPQHF TGTGCCAGCAGCTCTTCGACAGGGGGTCAGCCCCAGCATTTT
NA many TRBJ1-5 13 TRBV7-8 CASSLQLNQPQHF TGTGCCAGCAGCCTACAGTTGAATCAGCCCCAGCATTTT
TRBD1 many TRBJ1-6 16 TRBV2 CASSDPRGQWNSPLHF TGTGCCAGCAGTGACCCTCGGGGACAGTGGAATTCACCCCTCCACTTT
TRBD1 many TRBJ1-2 13 TRBV29-1 CSVEWDSHYGYTF TGCAGCGTTGAGTGGGACAGCCACTATGGCTACACCTTC
TRBD1 NA TRBJ1-6 15 TRBV9 CASSSLGQENSPLHF TGTGCCAGCAGCAGCCTGGGACAGGAAAATTCACCCCTCCACTTT
NA few TRBJ1-4 14 TRBV5-1 CASSTTGMNEKLFF TGCGCCAGCAGCACAACAGGAATGAATGAAAAACTGTTTTTT
NA NA TRBJ1-5 16 TRBV25-1 CASSLWLGASNQPQHF TGTGCCAGCAGTTTATGGCTCGGGGCTAGCAATCAGCCCCAGCATTTT
NA once TRBJ1-6 14 TRBV10-3 CAISRTDLSSPLHF TGTGCCATCAGTAGGACCGATCTCTCTTCACCCCTCCACTTT
NA NA TRBJ2-2 14 TRBV29-1 CSVRTTRRTGELFF TGCAGCGTCCGAACCACAAGGCGCACCGGGGAGCTGTTTTTT
NA many TRBJ2-7 14 TRBV7-9 CASSLGRDQDEQYF TGTGCCAGCAGCTTAGGCAGGGACCAGGACGAGCAGTACTTC
TRBD1 NA TRBJ1-6 13 TRBV29-1 CSVGTGTSSPLHF TGCAGCGTCGGGACAGGGACCAGTTCACCCCTCCACTTT
NA many TRBJ2-7 14 TRBV5-1 CASSLATASYEQYF TGCGCCAGCAGCTTGGCCACGGCCTCCTACGAGCAGTACTTC
NA few TRBJ1-6 14 TRBV27 CASRYRQPNSPLHF TGTGCCAGCAGATACAGACAGCCCAATTCACCCCTCCACTTT
TRBD1 NA TRBJ1-2 17 TRBV19 CASSQPWDRGDSYGYTF TGTGCCAGTAGCCAGCCTTGGGACAGGGGGGACTCCTATGGCTACACCTTC
NA NA TRBJ1-5 14 TRBV12-5 CASGDSGYNQPQHF TGTGCTAGTGGGGATTCAGGATACAATCAGCCCCAGCATTTT
NA many TRBJ2-7 14 TRBV25-1 CASSATGKSLEQYF TGTGCCAGCAGTGCAACCGGGAAAAGCCTCGAGCAGTACTTC
NA many TRBJ1-4 14 TRBV11-2 CASSLERANEKLFF TGTGCCAGCAGCTTAGAGAGGGCTAATGAAAAACTGTTTTTT
NA many TRBJ2-7 14 TRBV10-3 CAISEVGISYEQYF TGTGCCATCAGTGAAGTTGGGATATCCTACGAGCAGTACTTC
NA NA TRBJ1-2 12 TRBV29-1 CSVGAHNYGYTF TGCAGCGTCGGGGCCCATAACTATGGCTACACCTTC
TRBD1 many TRBJ1-5 18 TRBV2 CASSDTGQGEYSNQPQHF TGTGCCAGCAGTGACACCGGACAGGGCGAATATAGCAATCAGCCCCAGCATTTT
NA NA TRBJ1-1 13 TRBV7-2 CASSSDGLDEAFF TGTGCCAGCTCATCGGACGGCTTGGATGAAGCTTTCTTT
NA NA TRBJ1-1 14 TRBV12-3/TRBV12-4 CASSYDRLNTEAFF TGTGCCAGCAGTTACGACAGGTTGAACACTGAAGCTTTCTTT
TRBD2 NA TRBJ2-2 14 TRBV29-1 CSVPGLADTGELFF TGCAGCGTCCCGGGACTAGCGGACACCGGGGAGCTGTTTTTT
TRBD1 NA TRBJ1-6 16 TRBV7-8 CASSLGGQGTGSPLHF TGTGCCAGCAGCTTAGGCGGACAGGGGACTGGTTCACCCCTCCACTTT
NA NA TRBJ2-2 15 TRBV7-9 CASSVRSPNTGELFF TGTGCCAGCAGCGTCAGAAGTCCGAACACCGGGGAGCTGTTTTTT
NA many TRBJ1-1 13 TRBV7-8 CASMGQANTEAFF TGTGCCAGCATGGGGCAGGCTAACACTGAAGCTTTCTTT
NA NA TRBJ1-1 17 TRBV29-1 CSVPPDELSSLGAEAFF TGCAGCGTGCCACCTGATGAACTCAGCTCTCTCGGGGCTGAAGCTTTCTTT
TRBD1 NA TRBJ1-1 14 TRBV7-9 CASKVQGGRTEAFF TGTGCCAGTAAAGTCCAAGGGGGCCGGACTGAAGCTTTCTTT
NA few TRBJ1-2 13 TRBV12-3/TRBV12-4 CASSSRGHYGYTF TGTGCCAGCAGTTCACGGGGCCACTATGGCTACACCTTC
NA few TRBJ1-6 13 TRBV5-1 CASSLAPHSPLHF TGCGCCAGCAGCTTGGCCCCGCATTCACCCCTCCACTTT
TRBD1 few TRBJ1-5 14 TRBV2 CASTARQGPQPQHF TGTGCCAGCACAGCCAGACAGGGTCCTCAGCCCCAGCATTTT
NA NA TRBJ2-2 13 TRBV19 CASSIGGQGELFF TGTGCCAGTAGTATAGGCGGACAGGGGGAGCTGTTTTTT